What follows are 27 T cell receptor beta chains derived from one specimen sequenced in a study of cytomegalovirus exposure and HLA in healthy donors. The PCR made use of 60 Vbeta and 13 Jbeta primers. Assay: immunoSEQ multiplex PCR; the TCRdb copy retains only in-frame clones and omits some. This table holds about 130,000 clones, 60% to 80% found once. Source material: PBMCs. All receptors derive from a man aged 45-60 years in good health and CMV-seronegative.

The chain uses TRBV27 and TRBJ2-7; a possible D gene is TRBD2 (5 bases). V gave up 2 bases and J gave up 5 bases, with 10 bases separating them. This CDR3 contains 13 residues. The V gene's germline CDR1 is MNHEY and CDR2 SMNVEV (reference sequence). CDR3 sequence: CASSLREGNEQYF. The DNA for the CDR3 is TGTGCCAGCAGTTTACGGGAAGGGAACGAGCAGTACTTC.

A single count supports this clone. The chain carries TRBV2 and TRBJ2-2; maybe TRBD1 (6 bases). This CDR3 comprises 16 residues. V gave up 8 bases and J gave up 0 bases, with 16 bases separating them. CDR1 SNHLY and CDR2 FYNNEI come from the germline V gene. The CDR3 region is CASRWDTASNTGELFF. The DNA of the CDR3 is TGTGCCAGCCGATGGGACACCGCCTCGAACACCGGGGAGCTGTTTTTT.

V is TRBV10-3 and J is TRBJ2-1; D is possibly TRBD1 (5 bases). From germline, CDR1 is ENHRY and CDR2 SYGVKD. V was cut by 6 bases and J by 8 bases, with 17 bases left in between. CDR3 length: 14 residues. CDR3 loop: CAIRPSAQGHEQFF. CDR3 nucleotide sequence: TGTGCCATCAGGCCGTCCGCCCAGGGCCATGAGCAGTTCTTC.

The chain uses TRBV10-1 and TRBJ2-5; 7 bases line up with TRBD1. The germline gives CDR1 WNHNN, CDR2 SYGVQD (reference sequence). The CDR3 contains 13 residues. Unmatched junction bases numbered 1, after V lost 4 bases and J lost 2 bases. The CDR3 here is CASSGTGQETQYF. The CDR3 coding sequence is TGCGCCAGCAGTGGGACAGGACAAGAGACCCAGTACTTC.

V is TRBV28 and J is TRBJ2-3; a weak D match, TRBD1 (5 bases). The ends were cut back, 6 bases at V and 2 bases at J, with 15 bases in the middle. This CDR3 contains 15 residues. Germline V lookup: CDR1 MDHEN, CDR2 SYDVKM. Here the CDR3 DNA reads TGTGCCAGCAGCCCTGGACACTTAAACACAGATACGCAGTATTTT. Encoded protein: CASSPGHLNTDTQYF.

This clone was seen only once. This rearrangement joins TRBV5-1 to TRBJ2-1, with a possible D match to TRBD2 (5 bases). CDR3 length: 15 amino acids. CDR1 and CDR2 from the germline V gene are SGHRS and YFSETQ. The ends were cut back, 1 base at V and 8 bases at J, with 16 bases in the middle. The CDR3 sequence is CASSLKGALGDEQFF. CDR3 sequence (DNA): TGCGCCAGCAGCTTGAAGGGTGCTCTCGGGGATGAGCAGTTCTTC.

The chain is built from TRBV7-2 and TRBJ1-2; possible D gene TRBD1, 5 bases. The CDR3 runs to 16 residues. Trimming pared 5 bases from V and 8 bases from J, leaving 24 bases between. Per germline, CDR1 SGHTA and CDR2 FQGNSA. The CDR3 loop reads CASSPRRDWGLKGYTF. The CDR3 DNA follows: TGTGCCAGCAGCCCTCGACGGGACTGGGGGTTGAAAGGCTACACCTTC.

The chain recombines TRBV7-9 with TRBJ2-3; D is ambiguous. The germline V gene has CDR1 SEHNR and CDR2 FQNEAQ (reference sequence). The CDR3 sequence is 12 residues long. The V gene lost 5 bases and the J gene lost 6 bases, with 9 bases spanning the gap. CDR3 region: CASSMGWDTQYF. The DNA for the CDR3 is TGTGCCAGCAGCATGGGCTGGGATACGCAGTATTTT.

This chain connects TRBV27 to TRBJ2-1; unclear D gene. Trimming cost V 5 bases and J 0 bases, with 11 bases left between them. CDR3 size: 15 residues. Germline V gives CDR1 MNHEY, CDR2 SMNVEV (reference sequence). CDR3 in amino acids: CASSRLPSSYNEQFF. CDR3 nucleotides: TGTGCCAGCAGTAGGCTCCCTAGCTCCTACAATGAGCAGTTCTTC.

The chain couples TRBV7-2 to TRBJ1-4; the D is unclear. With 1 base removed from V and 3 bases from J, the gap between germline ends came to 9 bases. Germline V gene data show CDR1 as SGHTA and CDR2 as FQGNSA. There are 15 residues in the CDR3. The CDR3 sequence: CASSLVAGANEKLFF. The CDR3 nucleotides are TGTGCCAGCAGCTTAGTGGCGGGAGCTAATGAAAAACTGTTTTTT.

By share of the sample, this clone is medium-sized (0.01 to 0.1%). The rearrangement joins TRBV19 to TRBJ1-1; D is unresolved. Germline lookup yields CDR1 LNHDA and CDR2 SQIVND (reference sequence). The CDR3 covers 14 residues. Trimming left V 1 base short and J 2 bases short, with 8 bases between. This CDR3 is CASSIATVNTEAFF. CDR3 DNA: TGTGCCAGTAGTATAGCAACAGTAAACACTGAAGCTTTCTTT.

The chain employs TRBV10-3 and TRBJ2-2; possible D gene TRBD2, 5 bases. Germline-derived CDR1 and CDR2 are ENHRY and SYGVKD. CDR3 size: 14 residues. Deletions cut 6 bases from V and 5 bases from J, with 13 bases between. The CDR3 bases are TGTGCCATCAGAGCGGTACTCGGAACCGGGGAGCTGTTTTTT. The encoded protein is CAIRAVLGTGELFF.

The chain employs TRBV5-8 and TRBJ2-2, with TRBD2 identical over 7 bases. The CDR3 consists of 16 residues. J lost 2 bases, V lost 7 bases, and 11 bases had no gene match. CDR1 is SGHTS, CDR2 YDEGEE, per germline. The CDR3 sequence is CASLRGTSPNTGELFF. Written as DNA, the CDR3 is TGTGCCAGCTTGCGGGGGACCTCCCCAAACACCGGGGAGCTGTTTTTT.

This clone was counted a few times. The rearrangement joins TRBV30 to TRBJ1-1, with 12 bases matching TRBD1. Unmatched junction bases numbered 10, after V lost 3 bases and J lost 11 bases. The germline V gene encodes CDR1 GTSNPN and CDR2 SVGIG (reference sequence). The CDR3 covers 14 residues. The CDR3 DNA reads TGTGCCTGGAGAAGACCGGGACAGGGGGCGGGGGCTTTCTTT. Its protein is CAWRRPGQGAGAFF.

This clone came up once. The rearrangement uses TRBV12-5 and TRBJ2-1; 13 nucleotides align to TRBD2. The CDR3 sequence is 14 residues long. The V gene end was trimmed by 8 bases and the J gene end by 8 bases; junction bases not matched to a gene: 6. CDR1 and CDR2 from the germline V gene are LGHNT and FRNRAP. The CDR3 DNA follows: TGTGCTAGTACCGGGACTAGCGGGATTCATGAGCAGTTCTTC. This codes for CASTGTSGIHEQFF.

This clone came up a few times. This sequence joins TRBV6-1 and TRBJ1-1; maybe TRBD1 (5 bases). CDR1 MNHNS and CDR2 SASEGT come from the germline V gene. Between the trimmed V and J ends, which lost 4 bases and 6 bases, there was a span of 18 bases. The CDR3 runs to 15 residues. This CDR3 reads CASSAKYTGLAEAFF. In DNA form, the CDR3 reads TGTGCCAGCAGTGCGAAGTACACAGGATTAGCTGAAGCTTTCTTT.

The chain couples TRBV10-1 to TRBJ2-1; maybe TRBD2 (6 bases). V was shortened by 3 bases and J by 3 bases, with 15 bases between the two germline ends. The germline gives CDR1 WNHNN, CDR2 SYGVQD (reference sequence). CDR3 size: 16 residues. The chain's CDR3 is CASSDAGGRGYNEQFF. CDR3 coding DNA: TGCGCCAGCAGTGATGCCGGGGGTCGGGGCTACAATGAGCAGTTCTTC.

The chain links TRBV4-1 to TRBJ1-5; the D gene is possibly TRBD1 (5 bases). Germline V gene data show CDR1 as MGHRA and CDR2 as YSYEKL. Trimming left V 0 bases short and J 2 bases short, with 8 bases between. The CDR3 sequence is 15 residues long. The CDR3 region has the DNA TGCGCCAGCAGCCAAGACAGGGTCCGCAATCAGCCCCAGCATTTT. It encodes CASSQDRVRNQPQHF.

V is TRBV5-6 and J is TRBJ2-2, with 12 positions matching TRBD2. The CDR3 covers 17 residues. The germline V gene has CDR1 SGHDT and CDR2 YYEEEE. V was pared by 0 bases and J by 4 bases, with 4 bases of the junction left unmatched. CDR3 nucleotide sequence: TGTGCCAGCAGCTTGGTGACTAGCGGGAGATCCACCGGGGAGCTGTTTTTT. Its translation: CASSLVTSGRSTGELFF.

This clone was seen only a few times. Written as DNA, the CDR3 is TGTGCCAGCAGCGGACAGAAAGGATCCTACGAGCAGTACTTC. Translation: CASSGQKGSYEQYF. The genes are TRBV28 and TRBJ2-7; TRBD1 might be the D (6 bases). V gave up 6 bases and J gave up 1 base, with 13 bases separating them. The CDR3 is 14 residues long. The V gene's germline CDR1 is MDHEN and CDR2 SYDVKM.

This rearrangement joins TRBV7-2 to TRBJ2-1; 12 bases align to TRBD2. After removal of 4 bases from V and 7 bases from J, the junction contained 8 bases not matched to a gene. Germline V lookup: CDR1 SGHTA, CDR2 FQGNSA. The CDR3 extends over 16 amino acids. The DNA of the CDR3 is TGTGCCAGCAGCTCCTATCTAGCGGGAGGGGGGAATGAGCAGTTCTTC. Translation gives CASSSYLAGGGNEQFF.

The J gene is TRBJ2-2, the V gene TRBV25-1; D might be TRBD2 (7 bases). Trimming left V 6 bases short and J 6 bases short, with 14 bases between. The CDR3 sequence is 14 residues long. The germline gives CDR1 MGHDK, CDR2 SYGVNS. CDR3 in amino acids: CASSLQGGAGELFF. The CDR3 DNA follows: TGTGCCAGCAGCCTACAGGGAGGGGCCGGGGAGCTGTTTTTT.

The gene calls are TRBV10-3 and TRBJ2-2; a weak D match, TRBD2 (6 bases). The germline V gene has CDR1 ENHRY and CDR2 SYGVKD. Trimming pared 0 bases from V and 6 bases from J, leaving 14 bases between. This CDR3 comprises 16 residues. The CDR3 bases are TGTGCCATCAGTGAGTCCGGGGGAATGAGCTCCGGGGAGCTGTTTTTT. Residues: CAISESGGMSSGELFF.

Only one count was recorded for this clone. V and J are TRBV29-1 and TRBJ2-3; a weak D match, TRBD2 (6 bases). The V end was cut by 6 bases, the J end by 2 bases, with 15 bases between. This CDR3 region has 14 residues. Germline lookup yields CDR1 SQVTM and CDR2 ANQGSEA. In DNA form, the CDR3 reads TGCAGCGTCTGGACGGGACTTTACACAGATACGCAGTATTTT. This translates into CSVWTGLYTDTQYF.

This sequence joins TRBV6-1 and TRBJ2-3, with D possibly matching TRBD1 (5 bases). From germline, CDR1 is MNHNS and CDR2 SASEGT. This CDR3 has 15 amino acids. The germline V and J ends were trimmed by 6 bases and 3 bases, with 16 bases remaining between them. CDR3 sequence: CASSPGTAGTDTQYF. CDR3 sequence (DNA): TGTGCCAGCAGCCCCGGTACGGCAGGGACAGATACGCAGTATTTT.

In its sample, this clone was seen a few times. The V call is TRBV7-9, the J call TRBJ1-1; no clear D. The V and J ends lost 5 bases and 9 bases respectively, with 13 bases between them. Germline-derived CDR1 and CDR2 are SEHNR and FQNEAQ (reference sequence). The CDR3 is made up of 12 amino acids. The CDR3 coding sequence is TGTGCCAGCAGCCCTCCGGGAAGCCAAGCTTTCTTT. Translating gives CASSPPGSQAFF. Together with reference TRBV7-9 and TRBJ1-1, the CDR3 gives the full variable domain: DTGVSQNPRHKITKRGQNVTFRCDPISEHNRLYWYRQTLGQGPEFLTYFQNEAQLEKSRLLSDRFSAERPKGSFSTLEIQRTEQGDSAMYLCASSPPGSQAFFGQGTRLTVV.

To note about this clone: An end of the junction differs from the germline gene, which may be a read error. In nucleotides, the CDR3 is TGTGCTAGCAGCTTAGTCCCCGCGGGAGTAGGCAATGAGCAGTTCTTC. Its protein is CASSLVPAGVGNEQFF. The rearrangement links TRBV7-7 to TRBJ2-1; TRBD2 agrees at 7 bases. Germline values: CDR1 SSHAT, CDR2 FNYEAQ (reference sequence). The CDR3 extends over 16 amino acids.